The clone carrying this TCR beta chain has ten or more counts. Its matching antigen is unknown. The data were obtained in a study of neurological immune-mediated disorders. General study points: Patients with HTLV-1-associated myelopathy had the highest level of TCR clonal expansion, whereas patients with multiple sclerosis had the lowest level, falling beneath the level found in healthy controls.

TCRdb reprocessed the 5' RACE reads via MiXCR and lists one record per CDR3 protein. The data hold some 89,000 distinct CDR3 sequences, with 4.3% observed a single time. Time point in this sample: longitudinal time-point 3. 2 million unsorted PBMCs were stored in RNAlater at -80 °C before RNA extraction. There are 16 residues in the CDR3. Germline CDR1 is SEHNR and CDR2 is FQNEAQ (reference sequence). J lost 2 bases, V lost 3 bases, and 3 bases had no gene match. The rearrangement links TRBV7-9 to TRBJ2-5, with TRBD2 matching over 13 bases. The sequenced sample was PBMCs. The source is a woman aged 60-70 years with multiple sclerosis. Here the CDR3 reads CASSFGLAGAQETQYF. CDR3 in DNA: TGTGCCAGCAGCTTCGGACTAGCGGGGGCTCAAGAGACCCAGTACTTC.